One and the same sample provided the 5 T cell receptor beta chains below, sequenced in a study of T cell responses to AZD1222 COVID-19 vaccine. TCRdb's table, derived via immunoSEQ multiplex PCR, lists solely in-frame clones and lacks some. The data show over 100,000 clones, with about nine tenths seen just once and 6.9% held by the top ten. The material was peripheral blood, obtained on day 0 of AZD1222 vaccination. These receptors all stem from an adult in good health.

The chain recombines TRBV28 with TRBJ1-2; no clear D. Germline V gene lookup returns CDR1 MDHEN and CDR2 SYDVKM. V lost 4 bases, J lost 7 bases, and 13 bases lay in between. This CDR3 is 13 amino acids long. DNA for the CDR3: TGTGCCAGCAGTTCCACATCGGGCCTTGGCTACACCTTC. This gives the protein CASSSTSGLGYTF.

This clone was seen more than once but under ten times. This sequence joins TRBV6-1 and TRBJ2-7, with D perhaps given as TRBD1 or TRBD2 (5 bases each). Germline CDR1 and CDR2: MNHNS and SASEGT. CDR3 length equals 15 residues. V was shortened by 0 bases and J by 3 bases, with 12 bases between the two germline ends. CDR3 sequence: CASSEAQGSVYEQYF. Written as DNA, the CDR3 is TGTGCCAGCAGTGAAGCGCAGGGTAGCGTCTACGAGCAGTACTTC.

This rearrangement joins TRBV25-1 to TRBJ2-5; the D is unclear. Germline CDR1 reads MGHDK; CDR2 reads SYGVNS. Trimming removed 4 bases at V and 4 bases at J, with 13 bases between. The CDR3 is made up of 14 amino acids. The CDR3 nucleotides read TGTGCCAGCAGTGGTCGGGTTCCGGGAGAGACCCAGTACTTC. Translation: CASSGRVPGETQYF.

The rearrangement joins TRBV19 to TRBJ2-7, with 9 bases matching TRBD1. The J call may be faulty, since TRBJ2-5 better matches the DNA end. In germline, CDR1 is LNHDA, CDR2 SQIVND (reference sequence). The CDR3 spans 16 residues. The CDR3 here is CASSLGTGQIQETQYF. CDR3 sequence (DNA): TGTGCCAGTAGTTTGGGGACAGGGCAAATCCAAGAGACCCAGTACTTC.

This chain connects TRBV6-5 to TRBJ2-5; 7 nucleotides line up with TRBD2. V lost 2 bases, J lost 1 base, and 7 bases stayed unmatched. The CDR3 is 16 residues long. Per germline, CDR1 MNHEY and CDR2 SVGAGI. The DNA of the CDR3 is TGTGCCAGCAGTTACCCGGCTAGCGGAATCCAAGAGACCCAGTACTTC. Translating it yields CASSYPASGIQETQYF.